This T cell receptor (beta chain) was captured by sequencing in a study of shared clonotypes between healthy human individuals. Some clones are missing from TCRdb's copy, which holds only in-frame ones; the method was immunoSEQ multiplex PCR. The sample shows 2 million to 3 million clones, 93% of them seen only once. There are 14 residues in the CDR3. CDR1 and CDR2 from the germline V gene are MGHRA and YSYEKL. V lost 2 bases and J 6 bases, leaving 10 bases between the germline ends. The sequencing input was naive CD4+ T cells from PBMCs. The subset here: CD45RA+ positively selected. This sequence was found in a man between 18 and 29 years old in good health. Some clones in this sample may be carry-over from other donors' samples. The chain employs TRBV4-1 and TRBJ1-4; tentative D call: TRBD1 (5 bases). The CDR3 DNA sequence: TGCGCCAGCAGCCAATTCGGGGGGGATGAAAAACTGTTTTTT. It encodes CASSQFGGDEKLFF.